One and the same sample provided the 14 T cell receptor beta chains below, sequenced in a study of vaccination and CD4 T cells after COVID-19. The antigens for these receptors are not known. Sequencing of DNA taken from cultured CD4+ T cells relied on the Oncomine TCR Beta short-read assay. TCRdb independently ran MiXCR on the PCR reads; one entry per CDR3 protein. This repertoire shows tens of thousands of distinct CDR3 sequences, roughly 67% found once; its top ten account for 15% to 20%. Treatment noted: approximately nine-day PBMC culture with coronavirus spike peptide pools or control peptides (ViraFEST assay). This material consisted of CD4+ T cells from blood, cultured in vitro, taken after SARS-CoV-2 vaccination. The receptor source for this set is a human donor who received a COVID-19 vaccine.

There are a few counts of this clonotype. The chain uses TRBV12-3 or TRBV12-4 and TRBJ1-6; 7 positions agree with TRBD1. This CDR3 comprises 17 residues. V was pared by 7 bases and J by 9 bases, with 18 bases of the junction left unmatched. This CDR3 reads CASTPGGWRQGVSPLHF. The CDR3 region has the DNA TGTGCCAGCACCCCAGGCGGGTGGAGACAGGGAGTTTCACCCCTCCACTTT.

This chain links TRBV5-4 with TRBJ1-2; D unclear. CDR3 length: 14 residues. The V end was cut by 0 bases, the J end by 5 bases, with 11 bases between. Germline values: CDR1 SGHNT, CDR2 YYREEE (reference sequence). CDR3 sequence reads: CASSLVGSLYGYTF. CDR3 sequence (DNA): TGTGCCAGCAGCTTGGTCGGCAGCCTATATGGCTACACCTTC.

The chain joins TRBV27 to TRBJ2-2; 8 nucleotides match TRBD2. This CDR3 is 16 amino acids long. In germline, CDR1 is MNHEY, CDR2 SMNVEV (reference sequence). V lost 3 bases, J lost 5 bases, and 8 bases stayed unmatched. This CDR3 reads CASSFRRGARTGELFF. The CDR3 coding sequence is TGTGCCAGCAGTTTCCGGCGGGGGGCCCGAACCGGGGAGCTGTTTTTT.

The V call is TRBV6-1, the J call TRBJ1-3, with D maybe TRBD1 (5 bases). V lost 1 base and J lost 2, with 9 bases in between. The CDR3 length is 15 residues. The germline CDR1 and CDR2 sequences are MNHNS and SASEGT. CDR3 in amino acids: CASSEVRAPGNTIYF. As DNA, the CDR3 is TGTGCCAGCAGTGAAGTCAGGGCCCCTGGAAACACCATATATTTT.

This chain connects TRBV10-3 to TRBJ1-5, with TRBD1 as a possible D gene (6 bases). Trimming removed 10 bases at V and 0 bases at J, with 16 bases between. The CDR3 spans 15 residues. Germline V gene data show CDR1 as ENHRY and CDR2 as SYGVKD. CDR3 sequence: CATTPGQYSNQPQHF. CDR3 coding DNA: TGTGCCACCACTCCCGGACAGTATAGCAATCAGCCCCAGCATTTT.

The chain carries TRBV30 and TRBJ1-3, with D maybe TRBD1 (6 bases). CDR3 length: 16 amino acids. Trimming pared 2 bases from V and 1 base from J, leaving 15 bases between. From germline, CDR1 is GTSNPN and CDR2 SVGIG (reference sequence). The CDR3 loop reads CAWSPTGIPSGNTIYF. CDR3 nucleotide sequence: TGTGCCTGGAGTCCGACAGGTATACCTTCTGGAAACACCATATATTTT.

The chain links TRBV5-1 to TRBJ2-7; no clear D gene. Trimming stripped 0 bases from V and 2 bases from J, with 12 bases between. CDR1 SGHRS and CDR2 YFSETQ come from the germline V gene. This CDR3 contains 15 residues. The CDR3 coding sequence is TGCGCCAGCAGCTTGGAGGAAGGACGGACCTACGAGCAGTACTTC. Protein sequence: CASSLEEGRTYEQYF.

In this sample, this clonotype turned up once. The rearrangement joins TRBV30 to TRBJ1-4; 8 nucleotides agree with TRBD1. The CDR3 runs to 13 residues. Per the germline V gene, CDR1 is GTSNPN and CDR2 is SVGIG (reference sequence). The junction had 1 base not matched to a gene; V was cut back by 4 bases and J by 3 bases. CDR3 in DNA: TGTGCCTGGAAACAGGGGGCTAATGAAAAACTGTTTTTT. It codes for CAWKQGANEKLFF. The whole variable domain, remainder taken from reference TRBV30 and TRBJ1-4, is SQTIHQWPATLVQPVGSPLSLECTVEGTSNPNLYWYRQAAGRGLQLLFYSVGIGQISSEVPQNLSASRPQDRQFILSSKKLLLSDSGFYLCAWKQGANEKLFFGSGTQLSVL.

This clonotype has only a few counts. V is TRBV27 and J is TRBJ2-3, with 8 bases identical to TRBD2. The CDR3 has 19 amino acids. CDR1 and CDR2 from the germline V gene are MNHEY and SMNVEV (reference sequence). Trimming at V came to 1 base and at J to 3 bases, leaving 15 bases not matched to a gene. The CDR3 DNA follows: TGTGCCAGCAGTTTATTCAAGAACCTAAGAGCGGGGGTAACAGATACGCAGTATTTT. This translates into CASSLFKNLRAGVTDTQYF.

This clonotype showed up just a few times. The rearrangement joins TRBV6-1 to TRBJ1-6; the D gene is possibly TRBD1 (6 bases). V lost 5 bases, J lost 9 bases, and 17 bases lay in between. Germline V gene sequence: CDR1 MNHNS, CDR2 SASEGT. The CDR3 sequence is 15 residues long. The CDR3 region has the DNA TGTGCCAGCAGTCCCATCGGGGGGGCAAGTTCACCCCTCCACTTT. Translated, it gives CASSPIGGASSPLHF.

This clonotype was counted a few times. The rearrangement uses TRBV7-6 and TRBJ1-1; D is uncertain. Germline V gene sequence: CDR1 SGHVS, CDR2 FNYEAQ. The CDR3 sequence is 13 residues long. V was pared by 2 bases and J by 8 bases, with 12 bases between. The CDR3 region is CASSLFESHEAFF. In DNA, the CDR3 is TGTGCCAGCAGCTTATTTGAGAGCCACGAAGCTTTCTTT.

The chain couples TRBV27 to TRBJ1-5; tentatively, D is TRBD1 (5 bases). The CDR3 length is 14 residues. The ends were cut back, 5 bases at V and 3 bases at J, with 11 bases in the middle. Germline CDR1 is MNHEY and CDR2 is SMNVEV (reference sequence). The CDR3 sequence is CASSPAGDNQPQHF. The CDR3 nucleotides are TGTGCCAGCAGTCCCGCGGGGGACAATCAGCCCCAGCATTTT.

The chain recombines TRBV19 with TRBJ2-3, with 11 bases matching TRBD2. This CDR3 region has 18 residues. With 3 bases clipped from V and 6 bases from J, the junction kept 14 bases outside the gene matches. From germline, CDR1 is LNHDA and CDR2 SQIVND (reference sequence). CDR3 nucleotide sequence: TGTGCCAGTAGTATTACGCTAGGGCTAGCGGGGGGTAAGGATACGCAGTATTTT. It specifies CASSITLGLAGGKDTQYF. The variable domain in full, completed from reference TRBV19 and TRBJ2-3, reads DGGITQSPKYLFRKEGQNVTLSCEQNLNHDAMYWYRQDPGQGLRLIYYSQIVNDFQKGDIAEGYSVSREKKESFPLTVTSAQKNPTAFYLCASSITLGLAGGKDTQYFGPGTRLTVL.

The chain carries TRBV6-1 and TRBJ1-1; D is unclear. Trimming shortened V by 8 bases and J by 6 bases, and 13 bases separated the two germline ends. Germline values: CDR1 MNHNS, CDR2 SASEGT. The CDR3 is made up of 12 amino acids. DNA for the CDR3: TGTGCCAGCCGTGCCTTGGGATCTGAAGCTTTCTTT. It encodes CASRALGSEAFF.